One T cell receptor beta chain is described in this entry. The sample is drawn from a study of control samples from healthy donors and cancer patients. The protocol was immunoSEQ multiplex PCR, while the TCRdb copy is restricted to in-frame clones and leaves out a portion. Of 150,000 or so clones in the sample, approximately 93% were seen once. Sample: blood. The sequence came from a middle-aged man in good health.

This chain's CDR3 is CASRGLADEKLFF. For the CDR3, the DNA is TGTGCCAGCAGAGGGTTGGCCGATGAAAAACTGTTTTTT. This chain joins TRBV12-3 or TRBV12-4 and TRBJ1-4; D remains unclear. The CDR3 is 13 residues long. The V end was cut by 6 bases, the J end by 6 bases, with 11 bases between.